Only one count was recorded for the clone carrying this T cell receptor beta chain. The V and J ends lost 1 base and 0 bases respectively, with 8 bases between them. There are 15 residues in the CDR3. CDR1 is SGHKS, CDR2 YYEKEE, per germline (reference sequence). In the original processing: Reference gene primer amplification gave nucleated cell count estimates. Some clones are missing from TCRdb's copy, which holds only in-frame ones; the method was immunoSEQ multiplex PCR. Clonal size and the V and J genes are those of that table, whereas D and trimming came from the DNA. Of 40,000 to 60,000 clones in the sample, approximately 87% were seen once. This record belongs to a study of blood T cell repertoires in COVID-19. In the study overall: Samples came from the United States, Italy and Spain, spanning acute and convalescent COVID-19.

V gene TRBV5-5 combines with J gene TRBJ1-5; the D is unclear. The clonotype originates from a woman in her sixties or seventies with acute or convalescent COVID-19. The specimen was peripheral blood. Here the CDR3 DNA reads TGTGCCAGCAGCTTGTCCCCGCGTAGCAATCAGCCCCAGCATTTT. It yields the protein CASSLSPRSNQPQHF.